Given below is one T cell receptor (beta chain) in context. Its target is not known. Trimming removed 0 bases at V and 8 bases at J, with 19 bases between. The CDR3 extends over 16 amino acids. Germline V gene sequence: CDR1 SGHVS, CDR2 FQNEAQ. This record belongs to a study of CD4 T cells in relation to SARS-CoV-2 and coronaviruses. As for the study in general: Convalescent patients were about eight males and a few females; two were Hispanic. Shared crossreactive spike epitopes were mapped to their HLA restriction. Overall study results and limits: Pre-pandemic and post-infection samples never came from the same donor.

TCRdb keeps only in-frame clones here, not all; method: immunoSEQ multiplex PCR. The sample includes 43,000 or so clones, roughly 82% seen only once; the top ten take 1.1% to 1.5%. Sequences were obtained from naive CD4+ T cells from PBMCs, cultured in vitro. Sample subset: naive CD4+ T cells isolated by negative enrichment. The chain is built from TRBV7-8 and TRBJ1-2; tentative D call: TRBD1 (5 bases). This sequence originates from an adult with COVID-19. The CDR3 sequence is CASSLAGADHSEGYTF. The CDR3 nucleotides are TGTGCCAGCAGCTTAGCCGGGGCCGATCACTCAGAAGGCTACACCTTC. Complete variable domain (other parts from reference TRBV7-8 and TRBJ1-2): GAGVSQSPRYKVAKRGQDVALRCDPISGHVSLFWYQQALGQGPEFLTYFQNEAQLDKSGLPSDRFFAERPEGSVSTLKIQRTQQEDSAVYLCASSLAGADHSEGYTFGSGTRLTVV.